Included here is one TCR beta chain sequence, with context. Specified time point: pretreatment peripheral blood. The CDR3 sequence is 15 residues long. In germline, CDR1 is LNHDA, CDR2 SQIVND (reference sequence). Trimming took 3 bases from V and 5 from J; bases not matched to a gene: 6. The record originates from a study of PD-L1 blockade in urothelial cancer. Across the whole study: Around 2014, patients got going on atezolizumab, taking 1,200 mg intravenously every 3 weeks. Median T cell yield per blood sample was about 150,000 cells.

Measured with immunoSEQ multiplex PCR; TCRdb has only the in-frame clones, and not every one. The repertoire holds 15,000 to 20,000 clones, with approximately 91% as singletons. This clonotype was sampled from a man between 65 and 85 years old with urothelial cancer. V gene TRBV19 combines with J gene TRBJ2-7; 11 positions match TRBD1. The sequencing used PBMCs, collected around atezolizumab (anti-PD-L1) treatment. The CDR3 nucleotides read TGTGCCAGTAGTATTCTTCGGGACAGGGGGGACGAGCAGTACTTC. Its protein product is CASSILRDRGDEQYF.